Listed here are 22 T cell receptor beta chains from one sample, sequenced in a study of regulatory T cells in long-lasting Graves disease (dated by TCRdb to the early 2020s). This sample's time point label indicates: newly diagnosed GD, antithyroid drugs for less than 3 months. For both TCR sequencing and RNA sequencing, RNA was extracted from PBMCs in TRIzol. Library method: multiplex PCR. Data came from an Illumina HiSeq 4000. iRepertoire HTBI primers and Arm-PCR amplification of CDR3 regions were used to construct TCR beta libraries. Clones were called with MiXCR by TCRdb after fastp trimmed the public reads at Q25, and only in-frame beta chains were retained. One record per CDR3 amino acid sequence lists the most common genes and DNA. The sample table lists a few hundred thousand distinct CDR3 sequences, about 19% of them with a count of one. The top ten clonotypes cover 12% of the sample. This sample also appeared in a second study, on T cells in Graves' hyperthyroidism and ophthalmopathy.

The input for sequencing was peripheral blood mononuclear cells (PBMCs), taken at new diagnosis, from a patient treated with antithyroid drugs. The source of these receptors is a woman aged 25 to 39 with Graves disease. Donor details come from another sample of the same person, matched by shared clones.

Comment on this clonotype: A single base is all that separates this from a far larger clone, so a read error is likely. The chain couples TRBV11-2 to TRBJ1-5, with TRBD1 matching 9 bases. Trimming took 3 bases from V and 7 from J; bases not matched to a gene: 7. The CDR3 consists of 15 residues. Looked up from germline, CDR1 is SGHAT and CDR2 is FQNNGV. CDR3 coding DNA: TGTGCCAGCAGCTTTACCGGGACAGGGAGCCAGCCCCAGCATTTT. Translated: CASSFTGTGSQPQHF.

There are many counts of this clonotype. This chain uses TRBV7-9 with TRBJ2-7; D is perhaps TRBD1 (5 bases). The germline V and J ends were trimmed by 1 base and 4 bases, with 11 bases remaining between them. Germline V gene lookup returns CDR1 SEHNR and CDR2 FQNEAQ (reference sequence). The CDR3 runs 14 residues. Here the CDR3 DNA reads TGTGCCAGCAGCTTAGGGGGCCTACCGTACGAGCAGTACTTC. Amino acids: CASSLGGLPYEQYF. Based on the CDR3 plus reference TRBV7-9 and TRBJ2-7, the full variable domain is DTGVSQNPRHKITKRGQNVTFRCDPISEHNRLYWYRQTLGQGPEFLTYFQNEAQLEKSRLLSDRFSAERPKGSFSTLEIQRTEQGDSAMYLCASSLGGLPYEQYFGPGTRLTVT.

This clonotype was detected only a few times. J is TRBJ1-2 and V is TRBV2; D is unclear. Trimming took 1 base from V and 8 from J, leaving 11 bases between them. The CDR3 is 13 residues long. Per germline, CDR1 SNHLY and CDR2 FYNNEI. CDR3 DNA: TGTGCCAGCAGTGAAGGAGAGGGTATGGGCTACACCTTC. Translating it yields CASSEGEGMGYTF.

This clonotype was detected many times. V and J are TRBV9 and TRBJ1-2; D call uncertain. Trimming pared 4 bases from V and 4 bases from J, leaving 17 bases between. The CDR3 loop spans 15 amino acids. Germline lookup yields CDR1 SGDLS and CDR2 YYNGEE. The CDR3 coding sequence is TGTGCCAGCAGCCAACAGTGGAGTTTGAGCTATGGCTACACCTTC. It yields the protein CASSQQWSLSYGYTF.

This clonotype was counted ten times or more. V is TRBV11-2 and J is TRBJ1-2, with 9 positions matching TRBD1. The CDR3 contains 15 residues. The V gene's germline CDR1 is SGHAT and CDR2 FQNNGV. V dropped 5 bases and J dropped 8; count of bases not matched to a gene: 12. In DNA, the CDR3 is TGTGCCAGCAGCAGCGCAGGACAGGGGAAGATGGGCTACACCTTC. Its protein product is CASSSAGQGKMGYTF.

This rearrangement joins TRBV11-2 to TRBJ2-1, with 7 bases that match TRBD2. Germline V gene lookup returns CDR1 SGHAT and CDR2 FQNNGV. The V segment lost 1 base and the J segment 10 bases; nucleotides outside the gene matches: 1. CDR3 size: 12 residues. The CDR3 protein is CASSLAGLEQFF. The CDR3 DNA is TGTGCCAGCAGCTTAGCGGGACTAGAGCAGTTCTTC.

Ten or more counts support this clonotype. This chain uses TRBV5-6 with TRBJ2-7; D ambiguous. The ends were cut back, 2 bases at V and 7 bases at J, with 7 bases in the middle. CDR3 size: 11 residues. CDR1 SGHDT and CDR2 YYEEEE come from the germline V gene. The CDR3 loop is CASSFNQEQYF. The CDR3, as DNA: TGTGCCAGCAGCTTCAATCAAGAGCAGTACTTC.

J is TRBJ1-2 and V is TRBV10-1; TRBD1 might be the D (5 bases). The CDR3 is 13 amino acids. Germline CDR1 reads WNHNN; CDR2 reads SYGVQD (reference sequence). Trimming took off 4 bases at V and 3 bases at J, with 9 bases between the two ends. The CDR3 is CASSAQQDYGYTF. The CDR3 DNA sequence: TGCGCCAGCAGTGCGCAACAGGACTATGGCTACACCTTC.

This clonotype appeared a single time. The chain is built from TRBV11-2 and TRBJ1-6, with D unclear. Germline V gene data show CDR1 as SGHAT and CDR2 as FQNNGV. Deletions cut 0 bases from V and 8 bases from J, with 8 bases between. The CDR3 length is 14 residues. DNA for the CDR3: TGTGCCAGCAGCTTAGATCAGGTTTATTCACCCCTCCACTTT. Residues: CASSLDQVYSPLHF.

The chain has TRBV4-1 and TRBJ2-1; TRBD1 matches at 9 bases. The J call may be mistaken, given a closer DNA end match to TRBJ2-7. CDR1 and CDR2 from the germline V gene are MGHRA and YSYEKL. This CDR3 region has 16 residues. The CDR3 sequence is CASSRAGTGSSYEQYF. CDR3 in DNA: TGCGCCAGCAGCCGAGCCGGGACAGGGAGCTCCTACGAGCAGTACTTC.

In its sample, this clonotype was seen many times. The CDR3 DNA follows: TGTGCCACCAGCCTGAGGGGCGCGTCCCAGCCCCAGCATTTT. Translated, it gives CATSLRGASQPQHF. The V and J genes are TRBV15 and TRBJ1-5; tentatively, D is TRBD1 (5 bases). The CDR3 covers 14 residues. The germline gives CDR1 LNHNV, CDR2 YYDKDF (reference sequence). The V end was cut by 5 bases, the J end by 7 bases, with 15 bases between.

The V gene is TRBV2, the J gene TRBJ1-2; TRBD1 matches 10 bases. Germline lookup yields CDR1 SNHLY and CDR2 FYNNEI. With 3 bases clipped from V and 4 bases from J, the junction kept 5 bases outside the gene matches. The CDR3 is 15 amino acids. Here the CDR3 reads CASSEGDRGIYGYTF. CDR3 DNA: TGTGCCAGCAGTGAGGGGGACAGGGGCATCTATGGCTACACCTTC. Together with reference TRBV2 and TRBJ1-2, the CDR3 gives the full variable domain: EPEVTQTPSHQVTQMGQEVILRCVPISNHLYFYWYRQILGQKVEFLVSFYNNEISEKSEIFDDQFSVERPDGSNFTLKIRSTKLEDSAMYFCASSEGDRGIYGYTFGSGTRLTVV.

This clonotype was seen at least ten times. One end of the junction is discordant with germline, which a read error may explain. The rearrangement uses TRBV28 and TRBJ2-7; D gene uncertain. Germline V gene sequence: CDR1 MDHEN, CDR2 SYDVKM. This CDR3 spans 11 amino acids. The CDR3 loop reads CASSDTGFRAF. The CDR3 region has the DNA TGTGCCAGCAGTGATACCGGGTTCCGTGCTTTC. The whole variable domain, remainder taken from reference TRBV28 and TRBJ2-7, is DVKVTQSSRYLVKRTGEKVFLECVQDMDHENMFWYRQDPGLGLRLIYFSYDVKMKEKGDIPEGYSVSREKKERFSLILESASTNQTSMYLCASSDTGFRAFGPGTRLTVT.

The chain joins TRBV2 to TRBJ2-4; 9 nucleotides line up with TRBD1. V lost 1 base to trimming and J lost 9 bases; unmatched junction nucleotides: 1. CDR3 length: 13 amino acids. In germline, CDR1 is SNHLY, CDR2 FYNNEI. CDR3 loop: CASSEETGGIQYF. The CDR3 region has the DNA TGTGCCAGCAGTGAAGAGACAGGGGGCATTCAGTACTTC.

Ten or more counts support this clonotype. The chain is built from TRBV12-3 or TRBV12-4 and TRBJ1-1, with TRBD1 identical over 9 bases. The CDR3 length is 16 residues. J lost 2 bases, V lost 3 bases, and 7 bases had no gene match. In nucleotides, the CDR3 is TGTGCCAGCAGTTTCGGAGACAGGGGGTTTAACACTGAAGCTTTCTTT. Translating gives CASSFGDRGFNTEAFF.

CDR3 loop: CSARLDHQETQYF. CDR3 coding DNA: TGCAGTGCTAGACTGGACCACCAAGAGACCCAGTACTTC. V usage is TRBV20-1 and J usage is TRBJ2-5; D unresolved. The CDR3 has 13 amino acids. Germline V lookup: CDR1 DFQATT, CDR2 SNEGSKA (reference sequence). V was shortened by 2 bases and J by 0 bases, with 7 bases between the two germline ends.

The sample holds many counts of this clonotype. This chain links TRBV14 with TRBJ2-3, with 15 bases identical to TRBD2. The CDR3 extends over 18 amino acids. Looked up from germline, CDR1 is SGHDN and CDR2 is FVKESK. V gave up 0 bases and J gave up 5 bases; unmatched junction bases: 6. CDR3 nucleotide sequence: TGTGCCAGCAGCCAAGATCCCGGACTAGCGGGAGGGAGAGATACGCAGTATTTT. Protein: CASSQDPGLAGGRDTQYF. The full variable domain, completed using reference TRBV14 and TRBJ2-3, is EAGVTQFPSHSVIEKGQTVTLRCDPISGHDNLYWYRRVMGKEIKFLLHFVKESKQDESGMPNNRFLAERTGGTYSTLKVQPAELEDSGVYFCASSQDPGLAGGRDTQYFGPGTRLTVL.

This clonotype was observed a few times. The V gene is TRBV7-9, the J gene TRBJ1-1; 8 nucleotides agree with TRBD1. With V trimmed by 1 base and J by 0 bases, 1 base remained unmatched. The CDR3 length is 15 residues. Germline values: CDR1 SEHNR, CDR2 FQNEAQ (reference sequence). The CDR3 DNA reads TGTGCCAGCAGCTTAGGGGACAGGCTGAACACTGAAGCTTTCTTT. This sequence encodes CASSLGDRLNTEAFF. Together with reference TRBV7-9 and TRBJ1-1, the CDR3 gives the full variable domain: DTGVSQNPRHKITKRGQNVTFRCDPISEHNRLYWYRQTLGQGPEFLTYFQNEAQLEKSRLLSDRFSAERPKGSFSTLEIQRTEQGDSAMYLCASSLGDRLNTEAFFGQGTRLTVV.

This clonotype was observed many times. The rearrangement joins TRBV27 to TRBJ1-4; D perhaps matches TRBD1 (6 bases). The CDR3 runs 14 residues. Germline V gene data show CDR1 as MNHEY and CDR2 as SMNVEV (reference sequence). The ends were cut back, 4 bases at V and 11 bases at J, with 17 bases in the middle. The CDR3 coding sequence is TGTGCCAGCAGTTCCCACAGGGAGCAAAATAAACTGTTTTTT. This gives the protein CASSSHREQNKLFF.

In this sample, this clonotype turned up many times. The V and J genes are TRBV9 and TRBJ2-1; tentative D call: TRBD2 (7 bases). The CDR3 has 14 residues. The germline gives CDR1 SGDLS, CDR2 YYNGEE. V was trimmed by 2 bases and J by 4 bases, leaving 10 bases between them. The CDR3 DNA sequence: TGTGCCAGCAGCGTCGGGGGGCCGTACAATGAGCAGTTCTTC. Amino acids: CASSVGGPYNEQFF.

The chain employs TRBV28 and TRBJ1-6; TRBD1 might be the D (5 bases). The CDR3 extends over 13 amino acids. Trimming pared 2 bases from V and 12 bases from J, leaving 11 bases between. Per germline, CDR1 MDHEN and CDR2 SYDVKM. CDR3 loop: CASSLGTFRPLHF. CDR3 in DNA: TGTGCCAGCAGTTTAGGGACCTTTCGACCCCTCCACTTT.

This clonotype occurred many times. The chain combines TRBV2 with TRBJ2-2; tentative D call: TRBD1 (6 bases). With 0 bases removed from V and 2 bases from J, the gap between germline ends came to 10 bases. Per the germline V gene, CDR1 is SNHLY and CDR2 is FYNNEI. The CDR3 is made up of 16 amino acids. The CDR3 nucleotides are TGTGCCAGCAGTGAAGCGGGACAACTAAACACCGGGGAGCTGTTTTTT. This translates into CASSEAGQLNTGELFF.